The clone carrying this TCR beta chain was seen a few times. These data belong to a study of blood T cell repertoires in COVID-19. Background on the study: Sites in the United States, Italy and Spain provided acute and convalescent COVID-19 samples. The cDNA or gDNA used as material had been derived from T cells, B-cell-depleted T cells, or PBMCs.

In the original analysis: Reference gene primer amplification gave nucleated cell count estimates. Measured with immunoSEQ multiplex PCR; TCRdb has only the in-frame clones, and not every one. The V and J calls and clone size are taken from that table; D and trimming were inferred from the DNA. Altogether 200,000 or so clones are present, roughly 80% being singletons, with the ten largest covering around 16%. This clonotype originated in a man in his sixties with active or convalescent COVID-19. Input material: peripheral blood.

The CDR3 DNA reads as TGTGCCAGCAGTCCCTTAGGTGGGGAGCTCACCTACGAGCAGTACTTC. It specifies CASSPLGGELTYEQYF. V usage is TRBV27 and J usage is TRBJ2-7; D possibly corresponds to TRBD2 (5 bases). The germline CDR1 and CDR2 sequences are MNHEY and SMNVEV (reference sequence). The CDR3 contains 16 residues. Trimming left V 5 bases short and J 2 bases short, with 19 bases between.